Shown below are 12 T cell receptor beta chains from a single sample sequenced in a study of blood T cell repertoires in COVID-19. Produced via immunoSEQ multiplex PCR; TCRdb's table is partial and in-frame only. The data hold about 250,000 clones, with roughly nine tenths observed a single time. The sequenced material came from PBMCs or T cells enriched from blood (not recorded which). Receptors originate from a woman under 30 who had recovered from COVID-19.

This sequence joins TRBV21-1 and TRBJ1-2; the D call in the table, TRBD1, was not verified against the DNA. TRBV21-1 is an annotated pseudogene. This CDR3 comprises 17 residues. As DNA, the CDR3 is TGTGCCAGCAGCAAATCACACCGGGGACAGAATAACTATGGCTACACCTTC. It is translated as CASSKSHRGQNNYGYTF.

The chain carries TRBV7-2 and TRBJ2-6, with D uncertain. This CDR3 spans 16 amino acids. CDR1 and CDR2 from the germline V gene are SGHTA and FQGNSA. V was cut by 2 bases and J by 0 bases, with 8 bases left in between. The chain's CDR3 is CASSLLAYSGANVLTF. The CDR3 DNA follows: TGTGCCAGCAGCTTACTCGCCTACTCTGGGGCCAACGTCCTGACTTTC. The full variable domain, with the rest looked up from reference TRBV7-2 and TRBJ2-6, is GAGVSQSPSNKVTEKGKDVELRCDPISGHTALYWYRQSLGQGLEFLIYFQGNSAPDKSGLPSDRFSAERTGGSVSTLTIQRTQQEDSAVYLCASSLLAYSGANVLTFGAGSRLTVL.

The chain is built from TRBV5-1 and TRBJ1-5; the D gene is possibly TRBD1 (5 bases). Germline assignment: CDR1 SGHRS and CDR2 YFSETQ. Trimming took off 4 bases at V and 0 bases at J, with 14 bases between the two ends. The CDR3 sequence is 16 residues long. CDR3 sequence: CASSPGDGNSNQPQHF. The CDR3 DNA follows: TGCGCCAGCAGCCCGGGGGACGGAAATAGCAATCAGCCCCAGCATTTT.

The chain has TRBV29-1 and TRBJ2-2, with 12 bases aligning to TRBD2. The V gene's germline CDR1 is SQVTM and CDR2 ANQGSEA. This CDR3 is built from 18 residues. The V segment lost 4 bases and the J segment 4 bases; nucleotides outside the gene matches: 13. The CDR3 loop reads CSVGRQASGGDGTGELFF. CDR3 in DNA: TGCAGCGTTGGAAGGCAGGCTAGCGGGGGGGATGGCACCGGGGAGCTGTTTTTT.

The rearrangement joins TRBV4-2 to TRBJ1-1; unclear D gene. Deletions cut 1 base from V and 1 base from J, with 7 bases between. CDR1 and CDR2 (germline): LGHNA, YNFKEQ. The CDR3 spans 14 residues. CDR3 sequence: CASSQGPENTEAFF. Written as DNA, the CDR3 is TGTGCCAGCAGCCAAGGGCCAGAGAACACTGAAGCTTTCTTT.

The chain couples TRBV19 to TRBJ1-2; TRBD1 matches at 8 bases. J gave up 6 bases and V 4 bases, and 10 bases lay outside the gene matches. CDR3 length: 15 amino acids. Germline-derived CDR1 and CDR2 are LNHDA and SQIVND (reference sequence). The CDR3 loop reads CASSTSTGDRHGYTF. In DNA form, the CDR3 reads TGTGCCAGTAGTACCTCGACAGGGGATCGTCATGGCTACACCTTC.

V and J are TRBV7-6 and TRBJ1-1; weak D call: TRBD1 (5 bases). This CDR3 spans 15 amino acids. The germline CDR1 and CDR2 sequences are SGHVS and FNYEAQ. V lost 4 bases, J lost 4 bases, and 16 bases lay in between. CDR3 nucleotide sequence: TGTGCCAGCAGCTCTTATACGGGGGAGGGCACTGAAGCTTTCTTT. This translates into CASSSYTGEGTEAFF.

The gene calls are TRBV5-1 and TRBJ1-1, with no clear D. The CDR3 consists of 15 residues. Trimming left V 0 bases short and J 4 bases short, with 13 bases between. The germline V gene has CDR1 SGHRS and CDR2 YFSETQ. The CDR3 DNA reads as TGCGCCAGCAGCTTGGGCGCTTTAGGGAGCACTGAAGCTTTCTTT. Protein sequence: CASSLGALGSTEAFF.

The sample holds a few counts of this clone. This specimen includes other DNA sequences encoding the same CDR3. The rearrangement joins TRBV10-3 to TRBJ1-5; 11 bases map to TRBD1. Germline CDR1 and CDR2: ENHRY and SYGVKD. J gave up 2 bases and V 4 bases, and 1 base lay outside the gene matches. There are 15 residues in the CDR3. The CDR3 region is CAISGGQGGNQPQHF. The CDR3 DNA reads as TGTGCCATCAGTGGGGGACAGGGGGGCAATCAGCCCCAGCATTTT.

The chain has TRBV28 and TRBJ1-1; a possible D gene is TRBD1 (5 bases). This CDR3 comprises 14 residues. V gave up 8 bases and J gave up 1 base, with 14 bases separating them. CDR1 and CDR2 (germline): MDHEN, SYDVKM. In DNA form, the CDR3 reads TGTGCCAGCTCGAGGGACTCATCGAACACTGAAGCTTTCTTT. It codes for CASSRDSSNTEAFF. The whole variable domain, remainder taken from reference TRBV28 and TRBJ1-1, is DVKVTQSSRYLVKRTGEKVFLECVQDMDHENMFWYRQDPGLGLRLIYFSYDVKMKEKGDIPEGYSVSREKKERFSLILESASTNQTSMYLCASSRDSSNTEAFFGQGTRLTVV.

The chain links TRBV4-1 to TRBJ2-7; 7 bases map to TRBD2. Trimming removed 0 bases from V and 0 bases from J; junction bases left unmatched: 2. The CDR3 sequence is 15 residues long. Germline V gene lookup returns CDR1 MGHRA and CDR2 YSYEKL. The CDR3 here is CASSQEGLVSYEQYF. The CDR3 DNA reads TGCGCCAGCAGCCAAGAAGGACTAGTCTCCTACGAGCAGTACTTC.

J is TRBJ2-2 and V is TRBV27; maybe TRBD1 (6 bases). The germline gives CDR1 MNHEY, CDR2 SMNVEV (reference sequence). CDR3 size: 13 residues. The V end lost 4 bases, the J end lost 4 bases, and 7 bases lay between the germline ends. The CDR3 reads CASSWGRTGELFF. For the CDR3, the DNA is TGTGCCAGCAGTTGGGGGCGCACCGGGGAGCTGTTTTTT.